Given below is one T cell receptor beta chain in context. Its target is unknown. It was with 60 Vbeta and 13 Jbeta primers that the PCR ran. Measured with immunoSEQ multiplex PCR; TCRdb has only the in-frame clones, and not every one. The data show fewer than 200,000 clones, 82% seen once. This sample is part of a study of cytomegalovirus exposure and HLA in healthy donors. Whole-study findings and limits: A missense DCLRE1C variant was associated with V- and J-gene trimming of TCR beta chains in a later analysis, and an independent cohort replicated the association.

In germline, CDR1 is SGHRS, CDR2 YFSETQ. The CDR3 has 17 amino acids. With V trimmed by 4 bases and J by 0 bases, 4 bases remained unmatched. The chain carries TRBV5-1 and TRBJ2-7, with 16 positions matching TRBD2. This TCR derives from a woman aged 45-65 years in good health and CMV-seronegative. Sequencing was carried out using PBMCs. The CDR3 loop reads CASSLGLAGGFSYEQYF. The CDR3, as DNA: TGCGCCAGCAGCCTGGGACTAGCGGGAGGGTTCTCCTACGAGCAGTACTTC.